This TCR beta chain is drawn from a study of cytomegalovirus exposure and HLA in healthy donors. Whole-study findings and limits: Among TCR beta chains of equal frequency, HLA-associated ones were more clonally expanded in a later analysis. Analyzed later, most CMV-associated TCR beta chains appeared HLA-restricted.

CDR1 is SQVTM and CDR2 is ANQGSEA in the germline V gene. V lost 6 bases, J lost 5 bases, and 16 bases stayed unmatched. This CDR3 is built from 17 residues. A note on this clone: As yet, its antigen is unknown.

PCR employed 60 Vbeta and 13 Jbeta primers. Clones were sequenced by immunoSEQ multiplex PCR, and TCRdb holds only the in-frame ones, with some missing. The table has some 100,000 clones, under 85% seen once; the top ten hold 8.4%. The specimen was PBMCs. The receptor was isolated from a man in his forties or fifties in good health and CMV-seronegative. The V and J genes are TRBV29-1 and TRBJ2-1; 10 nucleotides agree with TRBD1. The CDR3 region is CSVERVAGTGENNEQFF. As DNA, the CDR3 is TGCAGCGTGGAAAGAGTCGCGGGGACAGGGGAAAACAATGAGCAGTTCTTC.